The sequence of this T cell receptor (beta chain) was determined in a study of T cell changes during pregnancy in multiple sclerosis. This table comes from immunoSEQ multiplex PCR, and its TCRdb copy is limited to in-frame clones, with some not included. The sample yields more than 45,000 clones, 93% seen once. Germline V gene lookup returns CDR1 SGDLS and CDR2 YYNGEE. CDR3 size: 14 residues. V lost 1 base and J 2 bases, leaving 7 bases between the germline ends. This clonotype was sampled from a female donor with multiple sclerosis, enrolled in a pregnancy study. This rearrangement joins TRBV9 to TRBJ1-3; unclear D gene. Sample: CD8+ T cells from peripheral blood mononuclear cells, taken in the second trimester of pregnancy. The CDR3 loop reads CASSVTGTGNTIYF. The CDR3 nucleotides read TGTGCCAGCAGCGTAACGGGGACTGGAAACACCATATATTTT.